This entry is about one T cell receptor (beta chain). What it binds is unknown. The PCR ran on 60 Vbeta and 13 Jbeta primers. The repertoire was sequenced with immunoSEQ multiplex PCR; TCRdb's copy has only in-frame clones and lacks some. The table shows 150,000 or so clones, with 82% occurring only once. The sample originates from a study of cytomegalovirus exposure and HLA in healthy donors. Points from the study as a whole: In an earlier analysis, productive rearrangement rates for most beta V segments clustered near 87% or 30%. Most TCR sequences showed up rarely, but some public TCRs showed up in many donors.

This CDR3 comprises 12 residues. CDR1 is SGHKS, CDR2 YYEKEE, per germline (reference sequence). V lost 6 bases, J lost 5 bases, and 6 bases lay in between. Sequencing used PBMCs. This sequence was found in a woman in her 50s in good health and CMV-seropositive. The chain is built from TRBV5-5 and TRBJ1-6; D unresolved. The CDR3 reads CASTQNNSPLHF. The CDR3 nucleotides are TGTGCCAGCACTCAGAATAATTCACCCCTCCACTTT. The full variable domain, rest sourced from reference TRBV5-5 and TRBJ1-6, is DAGVTQSPTHLIKTRGQQVTLRCSPISGHKSVSWYQQVLGQGPQFIFQYYEKEERGRGNFPDRFSARQFPNYSSELNVNALLLGDSALYLCASTQNNSPLHFGNGTRLTVT.